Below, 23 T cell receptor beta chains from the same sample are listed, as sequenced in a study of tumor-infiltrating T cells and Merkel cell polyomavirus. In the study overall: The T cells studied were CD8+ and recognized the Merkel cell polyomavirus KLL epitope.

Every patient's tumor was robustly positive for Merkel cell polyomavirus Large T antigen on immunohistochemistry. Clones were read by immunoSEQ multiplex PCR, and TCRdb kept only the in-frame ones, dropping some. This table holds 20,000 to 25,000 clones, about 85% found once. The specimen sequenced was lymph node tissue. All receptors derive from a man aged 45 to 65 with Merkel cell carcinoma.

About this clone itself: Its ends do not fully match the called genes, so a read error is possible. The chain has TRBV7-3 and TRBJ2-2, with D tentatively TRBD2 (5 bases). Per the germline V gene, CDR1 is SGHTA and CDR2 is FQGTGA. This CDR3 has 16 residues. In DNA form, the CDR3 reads TGTGCCAGCAGCCTTCGGTACAGTCAGAACACCGGGGAGCTGCTTTTT. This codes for CASSLRYSQNTGELLF.

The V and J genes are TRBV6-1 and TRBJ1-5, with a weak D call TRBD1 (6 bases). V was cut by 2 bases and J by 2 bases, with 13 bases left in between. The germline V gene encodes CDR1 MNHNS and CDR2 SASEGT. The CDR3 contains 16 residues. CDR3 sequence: CASSERRGHGNQPQHF. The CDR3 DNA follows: TGTGCCAGCAGTGAACGGCGGGGGCATGGCAATCAGCCCCAGCATTTT.

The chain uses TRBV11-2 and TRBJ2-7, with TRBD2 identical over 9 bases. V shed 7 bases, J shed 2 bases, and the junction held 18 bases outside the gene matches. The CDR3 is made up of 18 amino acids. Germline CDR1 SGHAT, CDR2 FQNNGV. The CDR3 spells CASTRAGGPAAVPYEQYF. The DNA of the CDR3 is TGTGCCAGCACCAGAGCGGGGGGCCCGGCGGCAGTACCCTACGAGCAGTACTTC.

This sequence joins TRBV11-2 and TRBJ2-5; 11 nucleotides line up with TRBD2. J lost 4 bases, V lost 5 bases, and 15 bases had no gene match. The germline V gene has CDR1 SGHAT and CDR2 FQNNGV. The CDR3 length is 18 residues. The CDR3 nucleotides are TGTGCCAGCAGCCCCCTGACAGGGAGAACTAGCGGGGGAGAGACCCAGTACTTC. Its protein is CASSPLTGRTSGGETQYF. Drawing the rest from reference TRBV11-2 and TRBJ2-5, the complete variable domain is EAGVAQSPRYKIIEKRQSVAFWCNPISGHATLYWYQQILGQGPKLLIQFQNNGVVDDSQLPKDRFSAERLKGVDSTLKIQPAKLEDSAVYLCASSPLTGRTSGGETQYFGPGTRLLVL.

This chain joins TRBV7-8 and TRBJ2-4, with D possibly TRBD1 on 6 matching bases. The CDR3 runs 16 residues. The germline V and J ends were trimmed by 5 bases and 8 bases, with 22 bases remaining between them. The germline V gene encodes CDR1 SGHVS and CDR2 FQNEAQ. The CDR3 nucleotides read TGTGCCAGCAGCGGGAGAGACAGGATCTCTAACCACATTCAGTACTTC. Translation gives CASSGRDRISNHIQYF.

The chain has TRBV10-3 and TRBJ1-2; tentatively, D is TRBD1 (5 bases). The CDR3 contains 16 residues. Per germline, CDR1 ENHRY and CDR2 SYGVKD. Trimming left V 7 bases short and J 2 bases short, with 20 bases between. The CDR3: CAITTPGAGYNYGYTF. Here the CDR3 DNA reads TGTGCCATCACCACCCCTGGGGCAGGGTACAACTATGGCTACACCTTC.

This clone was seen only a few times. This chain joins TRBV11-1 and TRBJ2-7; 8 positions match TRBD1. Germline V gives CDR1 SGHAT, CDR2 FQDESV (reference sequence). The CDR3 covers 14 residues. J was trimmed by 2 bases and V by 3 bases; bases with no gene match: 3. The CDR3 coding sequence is TGTGCCAGCAGCTTCGACAGGGGCGCCTACGAGCAGTACTTC. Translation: CASSFDRGAYEQYF.

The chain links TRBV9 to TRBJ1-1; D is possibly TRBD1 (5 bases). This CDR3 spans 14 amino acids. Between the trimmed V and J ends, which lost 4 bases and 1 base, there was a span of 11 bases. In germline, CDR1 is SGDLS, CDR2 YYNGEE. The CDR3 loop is CASSPWTPNTEAFF. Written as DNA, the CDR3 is TGTGCCAGCAGCCCCTGGACACCGAACACTGAAGCTTTCTTT.

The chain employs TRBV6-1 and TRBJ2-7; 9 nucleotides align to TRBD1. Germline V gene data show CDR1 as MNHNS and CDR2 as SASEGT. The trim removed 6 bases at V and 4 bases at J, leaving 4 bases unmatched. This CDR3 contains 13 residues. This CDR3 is CASREQGAYEQYF. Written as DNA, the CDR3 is TGTGCCAGCAGGGAACAGGGGGCGTACGAGCAGTACTTC.

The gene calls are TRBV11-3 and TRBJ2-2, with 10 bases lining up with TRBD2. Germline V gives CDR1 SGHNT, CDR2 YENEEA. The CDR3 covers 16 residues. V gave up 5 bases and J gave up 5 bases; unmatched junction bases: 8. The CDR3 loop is CASSPSSGSITGELFF. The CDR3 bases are TGTGCCAGCAGCCCCTCTAGCGGGAGTATAACCGGGGAGCTGTTTTTT.

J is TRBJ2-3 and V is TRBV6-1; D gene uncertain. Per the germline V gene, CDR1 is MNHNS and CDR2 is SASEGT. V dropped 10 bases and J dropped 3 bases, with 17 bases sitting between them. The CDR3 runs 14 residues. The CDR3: CAIQNAYGTDTQYF. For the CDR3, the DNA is TGTGCCATCCAAAATGCCTACGGGACAGATACGCAGTATTTT.

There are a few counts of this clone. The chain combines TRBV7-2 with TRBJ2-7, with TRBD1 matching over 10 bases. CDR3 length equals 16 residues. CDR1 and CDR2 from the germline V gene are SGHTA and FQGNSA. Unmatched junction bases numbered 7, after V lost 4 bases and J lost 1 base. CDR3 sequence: CASSSGGGQGSYEQYF. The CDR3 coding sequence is TGTGCCAGCAGCTCCGGGGGGGGACAGGGGTCCTACGAGCAGTACTTC. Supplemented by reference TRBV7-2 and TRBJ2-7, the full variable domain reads GAGVSQSPSNKVTEKGKDVELRCDPISGHTALYWYRQSLGQGLEFLIYFQGNSAPDKSGLPSDRFSAERTGGSVSTLTIQRTQQEDSAVYLCASSSGGGQGSYEQYFGPGTRLTVT.

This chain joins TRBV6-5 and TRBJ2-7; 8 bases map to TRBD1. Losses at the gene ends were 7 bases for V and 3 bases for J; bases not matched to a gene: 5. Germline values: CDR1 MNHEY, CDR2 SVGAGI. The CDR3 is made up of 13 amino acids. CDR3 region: CASISTGGYEQYF. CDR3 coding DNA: TGTGCCAGCATCAGCACAGGGGGCTACGAGCAGTACTTC.

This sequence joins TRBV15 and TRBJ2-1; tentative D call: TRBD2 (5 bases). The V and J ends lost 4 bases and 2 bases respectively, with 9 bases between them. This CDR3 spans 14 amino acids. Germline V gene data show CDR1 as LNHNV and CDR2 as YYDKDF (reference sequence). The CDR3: CATSTGIPYNEQFF. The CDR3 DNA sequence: TGTGCCACCAGCACGGGAATCCCCTACAATGAGCAGTTCTTC.

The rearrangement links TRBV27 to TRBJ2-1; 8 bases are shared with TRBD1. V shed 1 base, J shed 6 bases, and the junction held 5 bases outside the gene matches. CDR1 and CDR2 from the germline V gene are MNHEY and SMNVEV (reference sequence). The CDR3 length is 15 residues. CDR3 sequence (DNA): TGTGCCAGCAGTTTATTCAGGGGGCTTGTCAATGAGCAGTTCTTC. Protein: CASSLFRGLVNEQFF.

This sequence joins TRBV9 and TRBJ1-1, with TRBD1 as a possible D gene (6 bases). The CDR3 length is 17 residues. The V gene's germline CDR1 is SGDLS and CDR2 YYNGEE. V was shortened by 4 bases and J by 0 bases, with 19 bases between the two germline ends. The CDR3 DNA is TGTGCCAGCAGCCCCGAGGGGGGGCGCGGGGTGAACACTGAAGCTTTCTTT. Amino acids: CASSPEGGRGVNTEAFF. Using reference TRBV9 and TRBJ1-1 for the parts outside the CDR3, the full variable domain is DSGVTQTPKHLITATGQRVTLRCSPRSGDLSVYWYQQSLDQGLQFLIQYYNGEERAKGNILERFSAQQFPDLHSELNLSSLELGDSALYFCASSPEGGRGVNTEAFFGQGTRLTVV.

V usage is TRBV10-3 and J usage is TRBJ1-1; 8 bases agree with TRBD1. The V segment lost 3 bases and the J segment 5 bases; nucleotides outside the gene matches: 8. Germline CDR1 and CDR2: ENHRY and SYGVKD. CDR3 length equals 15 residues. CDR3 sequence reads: CAISDRGQEFTEAFF. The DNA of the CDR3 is TGTGCCATCAGTGACAGGGGACAGGAATTTACTGAAGCTTTCTTT.

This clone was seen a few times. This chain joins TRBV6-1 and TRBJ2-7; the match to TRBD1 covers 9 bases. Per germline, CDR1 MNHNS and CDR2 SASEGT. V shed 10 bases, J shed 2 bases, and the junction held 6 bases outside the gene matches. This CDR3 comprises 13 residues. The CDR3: CATLGQGPYEQYF. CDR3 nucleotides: TGTGCCACCTTGGGACAGGGTCCCTACGAGCAGTACTTC.

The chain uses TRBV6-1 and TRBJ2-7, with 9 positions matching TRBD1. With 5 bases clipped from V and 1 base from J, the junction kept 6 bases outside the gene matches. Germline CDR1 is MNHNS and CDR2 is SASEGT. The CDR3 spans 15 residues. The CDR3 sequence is CASSNRDRESYEQYF. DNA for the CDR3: TGTGCCAGCAGTAACCGGGACAGGGAGTCCTACGAGCAGTACTTC.

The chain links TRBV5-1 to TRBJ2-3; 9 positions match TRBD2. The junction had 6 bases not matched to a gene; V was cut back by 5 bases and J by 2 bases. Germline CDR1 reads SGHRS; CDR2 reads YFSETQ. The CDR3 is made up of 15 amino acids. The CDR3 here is CASRTGTSYTDTQYF. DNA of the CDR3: TGCGCCAGCAGGACCGGGACTAGCTACACAGATACGCAGTATTTT.

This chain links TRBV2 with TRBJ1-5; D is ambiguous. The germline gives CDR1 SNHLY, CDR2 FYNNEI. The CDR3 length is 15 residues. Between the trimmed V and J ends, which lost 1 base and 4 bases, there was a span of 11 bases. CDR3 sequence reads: CASSEGPGWNQPQHF. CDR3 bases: TGTGCCAGCAGTGAAGGTCCGGGGTGGAATCAGCCCCAGCATTTT. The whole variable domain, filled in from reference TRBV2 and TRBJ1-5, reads EPEVTQTPSHQVTQMGQEVILRCVPISNHLYFYWYRQILGQKVEFLVSFYNNEISEKSEIFDDQFSVERPDGSNFTLKIRSTKLEDSAMYFCASSEGPGWNQPQHFGDGTRLSIL.

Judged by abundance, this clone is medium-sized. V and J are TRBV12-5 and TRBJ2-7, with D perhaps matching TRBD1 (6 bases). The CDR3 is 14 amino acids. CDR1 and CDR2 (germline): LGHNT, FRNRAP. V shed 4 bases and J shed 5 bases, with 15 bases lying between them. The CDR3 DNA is TGTGCTAGTGGTTCCGGACAGCCGGGCCACGAGCAGTACTTC. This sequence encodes CASGSGQPGHEQYF.

In DNA form, the CDR3 reads TGTGCCAGTAATGTATGGGATAGCGAATTCTCTGGGGCCAACGTCCTGACTTTC. Translation gives CASNVWDSEFSGANVLTF. This chain links TRBV19 with TRBJ2-6, with D possibly TRBD2 on 5 matching bases. This CDR3 has 18 amino acids. V was cut by 7 bases and J by 0 bases, with 19 bases left in between. Germline-derived CDR1 and CDR2 are LNHDA and SQIVND (reference sequence).